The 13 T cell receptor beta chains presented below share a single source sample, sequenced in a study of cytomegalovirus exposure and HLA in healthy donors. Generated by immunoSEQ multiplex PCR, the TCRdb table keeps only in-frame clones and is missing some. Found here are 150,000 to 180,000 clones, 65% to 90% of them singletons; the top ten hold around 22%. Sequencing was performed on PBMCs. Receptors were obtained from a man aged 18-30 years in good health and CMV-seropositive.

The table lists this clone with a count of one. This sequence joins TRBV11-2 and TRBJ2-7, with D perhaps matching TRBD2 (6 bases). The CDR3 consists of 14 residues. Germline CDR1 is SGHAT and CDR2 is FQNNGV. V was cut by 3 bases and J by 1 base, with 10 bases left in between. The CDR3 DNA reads TGTGCCAGCAGCTTCGTCCGGGGGTCCTACGAGCAGTACTTC. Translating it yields CASSFVRGSYEQYF.

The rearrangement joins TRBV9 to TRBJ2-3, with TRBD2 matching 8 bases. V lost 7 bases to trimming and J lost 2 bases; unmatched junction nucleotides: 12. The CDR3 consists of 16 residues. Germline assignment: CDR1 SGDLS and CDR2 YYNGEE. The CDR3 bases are TGTGCCAGCTCCAAGACAGCGGGGGTACCCACAGATACGCAGTATTTT. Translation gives CASSKTAGVPTDTQYF.

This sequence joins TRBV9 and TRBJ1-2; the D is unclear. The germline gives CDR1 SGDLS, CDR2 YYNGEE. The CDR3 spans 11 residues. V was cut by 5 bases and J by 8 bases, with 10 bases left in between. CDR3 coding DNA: TGTGCCAGCAGTGCCGCCAGGGGCTACACCTTC. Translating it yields CASSAARGYTF. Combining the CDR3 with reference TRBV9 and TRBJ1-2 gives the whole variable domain DSGVTQTPKHLITATGQRVTLRCSPRSGDLSVYWYQQSLDQGLQFLIQYYNGEERAKGNILERFSAQQFPDLHSELNLSSLELGDSALYFCASSAARGYTFGSGTRLTVV.

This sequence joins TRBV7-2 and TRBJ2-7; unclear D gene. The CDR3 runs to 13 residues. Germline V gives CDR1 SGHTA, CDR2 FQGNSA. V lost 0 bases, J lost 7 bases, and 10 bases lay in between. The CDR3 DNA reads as TGTGCCAGCAGCTTAGCCCTCCTCGGGGAGCAGTACTTC. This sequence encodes CASSLALLGEQYF.

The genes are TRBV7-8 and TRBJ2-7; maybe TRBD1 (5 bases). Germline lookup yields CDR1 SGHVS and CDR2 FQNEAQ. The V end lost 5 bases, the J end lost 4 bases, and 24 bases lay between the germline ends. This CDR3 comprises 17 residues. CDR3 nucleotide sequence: TGTGCCAGCAGCCCACGTCTTGTAGGGGTTGGAAGGTACGAGCAGTACTTC. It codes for CASSPRLVGVGRYEQYF.

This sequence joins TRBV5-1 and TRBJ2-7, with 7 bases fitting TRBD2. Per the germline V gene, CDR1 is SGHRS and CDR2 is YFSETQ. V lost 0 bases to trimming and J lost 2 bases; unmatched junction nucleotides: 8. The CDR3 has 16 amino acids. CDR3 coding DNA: TGCGCCAGCAGCTTGGCGCAGGGAGGGTCCCCCTACGAGCAGTACTTC. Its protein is CASSLAQGGSPYEQYF.

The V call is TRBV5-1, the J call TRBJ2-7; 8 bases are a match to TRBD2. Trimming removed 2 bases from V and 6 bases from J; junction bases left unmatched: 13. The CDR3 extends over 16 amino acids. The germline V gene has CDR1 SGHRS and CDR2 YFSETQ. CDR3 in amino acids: CASSLGAISGMFEQYF. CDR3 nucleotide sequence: TGCGCCAGCAGCTTAGGCGCGATTAGCGGGATGTTCGAGCAGTACTTC.

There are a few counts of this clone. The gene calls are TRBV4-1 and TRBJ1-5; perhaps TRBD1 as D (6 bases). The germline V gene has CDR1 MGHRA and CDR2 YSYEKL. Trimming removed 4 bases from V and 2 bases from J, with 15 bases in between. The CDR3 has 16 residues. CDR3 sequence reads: CASSRTQGNRNQPQHF. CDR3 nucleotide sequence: TGCGCCAGCAGCCGAACCCAGGGGAATCGCAATCAGCCCCAGCATTTT.

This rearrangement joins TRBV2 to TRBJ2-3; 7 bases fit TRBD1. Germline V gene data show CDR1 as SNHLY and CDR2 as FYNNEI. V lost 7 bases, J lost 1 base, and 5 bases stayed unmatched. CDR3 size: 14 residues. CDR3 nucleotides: TGTGCCAGCAAGGTCCAGGGGGGCACAGATACGCAGTATTTT. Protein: CASKVQGGTDTQYF.

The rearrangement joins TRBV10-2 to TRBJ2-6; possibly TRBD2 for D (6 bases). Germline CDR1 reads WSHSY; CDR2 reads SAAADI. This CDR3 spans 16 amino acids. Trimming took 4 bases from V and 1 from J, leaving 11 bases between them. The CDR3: CASSALGGSGANVLTF. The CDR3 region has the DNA TGCGCCAGCAGTGCCCTTGGGGGGTCTGGGGCCAACGTCCTGACTTTC.

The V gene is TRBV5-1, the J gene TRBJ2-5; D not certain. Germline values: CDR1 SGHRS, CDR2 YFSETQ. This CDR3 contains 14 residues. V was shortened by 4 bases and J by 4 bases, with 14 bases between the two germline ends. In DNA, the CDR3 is TGCGCCAGCAGCCCCACGGCCGGGTCAGAGACCCAGTACTTC. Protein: CASSPTAGSETQYF.

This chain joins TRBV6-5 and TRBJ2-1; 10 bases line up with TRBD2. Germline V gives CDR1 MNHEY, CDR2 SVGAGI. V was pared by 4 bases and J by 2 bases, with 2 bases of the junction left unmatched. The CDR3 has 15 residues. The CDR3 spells CASSSLAGAYNEQFF. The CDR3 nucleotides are TGTGCCAGCAGTTCCCTAGCGGGAGCCTACAATGAGCAGTTCTTC.

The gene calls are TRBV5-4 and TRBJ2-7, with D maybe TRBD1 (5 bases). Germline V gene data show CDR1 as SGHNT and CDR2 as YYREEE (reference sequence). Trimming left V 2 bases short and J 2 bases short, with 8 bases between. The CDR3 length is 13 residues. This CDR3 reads CASSFIGAYEQYF. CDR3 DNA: TGTGCCAGCAGCTTCATAGGGGCCTACGAGCAGTACTTC.